This TCR beta chain was captured in a study of shared clonotypes between healthy human individuals. V was trimmed by 0 bases and J by 7 bases, leaving 7 bases between them. This CDR3 has 13 residues. Germline V CDR1 and CDR2: LGHNA, YNFKEQ. Loaded into unsorted PBMC replicate PCRs was around 330 ng DNA, about 30,000 T cell genomes. Only in-frame clones appear in the TCRdb table, and some are missing; sequencing was by immunoSEQ multiplex PCR. This sample has 400,000 to 550,000 clones, with 79% found just once. About this clone itself: The same CDR3 is also encoded by other DNA sequences in this sample.

This clonotype was sampled from a woman aged 40 to 50 in good health. Some clones in this sample may be carry-over from other donors' samples. The chain recombines TRBV4-2 with TRBJ1-5; D unresolved. Material for sequencing was PBMCs. CDR3: CASSQDLRQPQHF. CDR3 DNA: TGTGCCAGCAGCCAAGATCTGAGGCAGCCCCAGCATTTT.